This is a list of T cell receptor beta chains from one sample in a study of radiotherapy plus CTLA-4 blockade in lung cancer. The data were produced by immunoSEQ multiplex PCR, yet TCRdb's version contains in-frame clones alone and is incomplete. The table includes roughly 60,000 clones, approximately 76% detected once. The specimen was peripheral blood, collected from a patient treated with radiotherapy plus ipilimumab. Receptors originate from a human donor with non-small cell lung cancer who had a complete response to radiotherapy plus ipilimumab. The CDR3 runs from the conserved cysteine through the conserved F or W. Fields, in order: CDR3 DNA, CDR3 protein, CDR3 length, V gene, D gene, clone size, J gene. A D gene is named only where the DNA matches it firmly. Not all rows give a size; the values are once, few, many and, for expanded clones, a class.

cdr3_nt: TGTGCCAGCAGTCGGGGGAGAGGCTCCTACGAGCAGTACTTC; cdr3_aa: CASSRGRGSYEQYF; cdr3_length: 14; v_call: TRBV6-6; d_call: .; clone_size: .; j_call: TRBJ2-7
cdr3_nt: TGTGCCAGCAGCTTAACAGCGGGAGCGGCCGAGCAGTACTTC; cdr3_aa: CASSLTAGAAEQYF; cdr3_length: 14; v_call: TRBV7-9; d_call: TRBD2; clone_size: once; j_call: TRBJ2-7
cdr3_nt: TGTGCCAGCAGTTACATGTCTTTCCACGAGCAGTACTTC; cdr3_aa: CASSYMSFHEQYF; cdr3_length: 13; v_call: TRBV6-5; d_call: .; clone_size: .; j_call: TRBJ2-7
cdr3_nt: TGTGCCAGCAGCTCCGGACAGCTGACTGAAGCTTTCTTT; cdr3_aa: CASSSGQLTEAFF; cdr3_length: 13; v_call: TRBV7-2; d_call: .; clone_size: .; j_call: TRBJ1-1
cdr3_nt: TGTGCCAGCAGCCGACAGGGAAGCTACGAGCAGTACTTC; cdr3_aa: CASSRQGSYEQYF; cdr3_length: 13; v_call: TRBV7-3; d_call: TRBD1; clone_size: .; j_call: TRBJ2-7
cdr3_nt: TGTGCCAGCAGTCCTACCGGACTAGGGACCTCAACCCAGTACTTC; cdr3_aa: CASSPTGLGTSTQYF; cdr3_length: 15; v_call: TRBV7-9; d_call: TRBD2; clone_size: .; j_call: TRBJ2-5
cdr3_nt: TGTGCCTGGAGTATAGGGACAGGGGGTAATCAGCCCCAGCATTTT; cdr3_aa: CAWSIGTGGNQPQHF; cdr3_length: 15; v_call: TRBV30; d_call: TRBD1; clone_size: few; j_call: TRBJ1-5
cdr3_nt: TGTGCCAGCACCCCGGGCACTGAAGCTTTCTTT; cdr3_aa: CASTPGTEAFF; cdr3_length: 11; v_call: TRBV28; d_call: .; clone_size: .; j_call: TRBJ1-1
cdr3_nt: TGCGCCAGCAGCCAAGACGACACCAGCTCAACCAAAAACATTCAGTACTTC; cdr3_aa: CASSQDDTSSTKNIQYF; cdr3_length: 17; v_call: TRBV4-1; d_call: .; clone_size: once; j_call: TRBJ2-4
cdr3_nt: TGCAGCGCCCCGACTAGCGGCCCCTACACCCAGTACTTC; cdr3_aa: CSAPTSGPYTQYF; cdr3_length: 13; v_call: TRBV29-1; d_call: TRBD2; clone_size: .; j_call: TRBJ2-5
cdr3_nt: TGTGCCAGCAGCCGGGGACTAGCGGGGGGGGGAAAGACCCAGTACTTC; cdr3_aa: CASSRGLAGGGKTQYF; cdr3_length: 16; v_call: TRBV7-2; d_call: TRBD2; clone_size: .; j_call: TRBJ2-5
cdr3_nt: TGTGCCAGCAGGGAGCGGGGGGGCCCAAGGAATGAGCAGTTCTTC; cdr3_aa: CASRERGGPRNEQFF; cdr3_length: 15; v_call: TRBV2; d_call: TRBD2; clone_size: once; j_call: TRBJ2-1
cdr3_nt: TGCGCCAGCAGCCAAGATCTAGCACCCTCCTACGAGCAGTACTTC; cdr3_aa: CASSQDLAPSYEQYF; cdr3_length: 15; v_call: TRBV4-3; d_call: .; clone_size: .; j_call: TRBJ2-7
cdr3_nt: TGTGCCAGCAGCTTAGCGCCAAGCGACGACTATGGCTACACCTTC; cdr3_aa: CASSLAPSDDYGYTF; cdr3_length: 15; v_call: TRBV7-6; d_call: .; clone_size: .; j_call: TRBJ1-2
cdr3_nt: TGTGCCAGCAGTTACCGGGACAGGGGGAACTATGGCTACACCTTC; cdr3_aa: CASSYRDRGNYGYTF; cdr3_length: 15; v_call: TRBV6-6; d_call: TRBD1; clone_size: .; j_call: TRBJ1-2
cdr3_nt: TGCGCCAGCCGTCCCGACAGGGGGACCTACAATGAGCAGTTCTTC; cdr3_aa: CASRPDRGTYNEQFF; cdr3_length: 15; v_call: TRBV4-3; d_call: TRBD1; clone_size: few; j_call: TRBJ2-1
cdr3_nt: TGTGCCAGCAGCCCACCCGGGGCGGGGGGCAATGAGCAGTTCTTC; cdr3_aa: CASSPPGAGGNEQFF; cdr3_length: 15; v_call: TRBV2; d_call: TRBD2; clone_size: .; j_call: TRBJ2-1
cdr3_nt: TGTGCCAGCAGACCAAGCGGGAGCTCCTACAATGAGCAGTTCTTC; cdr3_aa: CASRPSGSSYNEQFF; cdr3_length: 15; v_call: TRBV2; d_call: TRBD2; clone_size: few; j_call: TRBJ2-1
cdr3_nt: TGTGCCAGCAGCTTAGACAGGGGGCGGGAGCAGTACTTC; cdr3_aa: CASSLDRGREQYF; cdr3_length: 13; v_call: TRBV7-6; d_call: TRBD1; clone_size: few; j_call: TRBJ2-7
cdr3_nt: TGTGCCAGCAGTTACCGGGGCTATGGCTACACCTTC; cdr3_aa: CASSYRGYGYTF; cdr3_length: 12; v_call: TRBV6-6; d_call: .; clone_size: few; j_call: TRBJ1-2
cdr3_nt: TGCGCCAGCAGCTTGACTACAGGGAATGAGCAGTTCTTC; cdr3_aa: CASSLTTGNEQFF; cdr3_length: 13; v_call: TRBV5-1; d_call: .; clone_size: .; j_call: TRBJ2-1
cdr3_nt: TGTGCCACCAGCAGAGACCGGAGGACAGCCTCCCCAAGAAAAACTGAAGCTTTCTTT; cdr3_aa: CATSRDRRTASPRKTEAFF; cdr3_length: 19; v_call: TRBV15; d_call: .; clone_size: .; j_call: TRBJ1-1
cdr3_nt: TGTGCCAGTAATTCCGGGACTATCAAGCAGTTCTTC; cdr3_aa: CASNSGTIKQFF; cdr3_length: 12; v_call: TRBV19; d_call: TRBD2; clone_size: .; j_call: TRBJ2-1
cdr3_nt: TGTGCCACCTCTCCGGGACTAGTCAATGAGCAGTTCTTC; cdr3_aa: CATSPGLVNEQFF; cdr3_length: 13; v_call: TRBV6-4; d_call: TRBD2; clone_size: .; j_call: TRBJ2-1
cdr3_nt: TGCGCCAGCAGCACGGGACAGACAACTAATGAAAAACTGTTTTTT; cdr3_aa: CASSTGQTTNEKLFF; cdr3_length: 15; v_call: TRBV5-1; d_call: TRBD1; clone_size: .; j_call: TRBJ1-4
cdr3_nt: TGTGCCAGCAGGGACAGGGAGGAACCCCTCCACTTT; cdr3_aa: CASRDREEPLHF; cdr3_length: 12; v_call: TRBV7-6; d_call: TRBD1; clone_size: .; j_call: TRBJ1-6